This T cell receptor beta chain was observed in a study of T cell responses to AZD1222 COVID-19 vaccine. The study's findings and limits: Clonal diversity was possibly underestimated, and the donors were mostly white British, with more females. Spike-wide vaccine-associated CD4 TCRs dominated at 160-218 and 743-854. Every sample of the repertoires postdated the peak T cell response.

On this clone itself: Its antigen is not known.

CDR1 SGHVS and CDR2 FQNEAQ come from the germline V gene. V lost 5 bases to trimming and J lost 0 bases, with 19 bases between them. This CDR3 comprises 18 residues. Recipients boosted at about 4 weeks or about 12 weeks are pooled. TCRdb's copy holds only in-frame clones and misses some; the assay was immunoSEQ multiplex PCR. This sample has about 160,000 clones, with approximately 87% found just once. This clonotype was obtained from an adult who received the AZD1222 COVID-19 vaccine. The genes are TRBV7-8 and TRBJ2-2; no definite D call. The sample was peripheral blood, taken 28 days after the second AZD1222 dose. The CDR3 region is CASSLTWGRSANTGELFF. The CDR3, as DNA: TGTGCCAGCAGCCTTACTTGGGGTCGGTCCGCGAACACCGGGGAGCTGTTTTTT.